The 25 T cell receptor beta chains listed next were all sequenced from one sample in a study of blood T cell repertoires in COVID-19. Clones were read by immunoSEQ multiplex PCR, and TCRdb kept only the in-frame ones, dropping some. The table lists approximately 140,000 clones, about 85% of them singletons, with 38% in the top ten. The sequencing sample was made of peripheral blood. The source of these receptors is a human donor in a cohort sampled during active COVID-19.

The chain uses TRBV4-2 and TRBJ1-4; maybe TRBD1 (5 bases). Germline CDR1 and CDR2: LGHNA and YNFKEQ. The CDR3 runs to 16 residues. V lost 0 bases to trimming and J lost 8 bases, with 16 bases between them. The CDR3 loop is CASSQDTGQGGEKLFF. The CDR3 DNA sequence: TGTGCCAGCAGCCAAGATACCGGGCAGGGAGGGGAAAAACTGTTTTTT.

This clone has just one count. The chain is built from TRBV14 and TRBJ1-4; 7 nucleotides agree with TRBD1. The CDR3 length is 15 residues. The trim removed 7 bases at V and 10 bases at J, leaving 15 bases unmatched. Germline V gene sequence: CDR1 SGHDN, CDR2 FVKESK. The CDR3 loop is CASNQTGTPGGKLFF. The CDR3 DNA reads as TGTGCCAGCAACCAGACCGGGACACCAGGGGGAAAACTGTTTTTT.

J is TRBJ2-3 and V is TRBV27, with TRBD1 matching over 7 bases. V was pared by 5 bases and J by 1 base, with 3 bases of the junction left unmatched. The CDR3 is made up of 14 amino acids. Germline V gene data show CDR1 as MNHEY and CDR2 as SMNVEV (reference sequence). This chain's CDR3 is CASSPDRGTDTQYF. CDR3 in DNA: TGTGCCAGCAGTCCCGACAGGGGCACAGATACGCAGTATTTT.

The chain is built from TRBV28 and TRBJ2-3; TRBD2 aligns across 11 bases. The V segment lost 5 bases and the J segment 7 bases; nucleotides outside the gene matches: 8. CDR3 length: 15 residues. Germline V gives CDR1 MDHEN, CDR2 SYDVKM. The CDR3 loop is CASSARLAGRNTQYF. CDR3 nucleotides: TGTGCCAGCAGTGCCCGACTAGCGGGGAGGAATACGCAGTATTTT.

The chain employs TRBV2 and TRBJ1-4; 7 bases are a match to TRBD1. The CDR3 has 15 residues. V was pared by 7 bases and J by 0 bases, with 5 bases of the junction left unmatched. Germline-derived CDR1 and CDR2 are SNHLY and FYNNEI. For the CDR3, the DNA is TGTGCCAGCAACTCACAGGGGACAACTAATGAAAAACTGTTTTTT. This sequence encodes CASNSQGTTNEKLFF. Full variable domain (missing parts from reference TRBV2 and TRBJ1-4): EPEVTQTPSHQVTQMGQEVILRCVPISNHLYFYWYRQILGQKVEFLVSFYNNEISEKSEIFDDQFSVERPDGSNFTLKIRSTKLEDSAMYFCASNSQGTTNEKLFFGSGTQLSVL.

The chain joins TRBV24-1 to TRBJ2-1, with 9 bases lining up with TRBD1. Germline V lookup: CDR1 KGHDR, CDR2 SFDVKD. CDR3 length: 16 amino acids. Trimming cost V 4 bases and J 10 bases; bases outside gene matches: 13. The CDR3 reads CATSDRTGGRGGEQFF. As DNA, the CDR3 is TGTGCCACCAGTGACAGAACAGGGGGCCGGGGAGGGGAGCAGTTCTTC.

The chain couples TRBV3-1 (or the pseudogene TRBV3-2) to TRBJ1-5; possible D gene TRBD1, 5 bases. Germline CDR1 reads LGHDT; CDR2 reads YNNKEL (reference sequence). Between the trimmed V and J ends, which lost 4 bases and 11 bases, there was a span of 24 bases. The CDR3 sequence is 16 residues long. The CDR3 region is CASSPRDGPGVGAQHF. DNA for the CDR3: TGTGCCAGCAGCCCCCGGGATGGGCCGGGGGTAGGGGCCCAGCATTTT.

V is TRBV11-3 and J is TRBJ2-3; 9 bases agree with TRBD2. This CDR3 has 15 residues. CDR1 is SGHNT, CDR2 YENEEA, per germline. V was clipped by 4 bases and J by 6 bases; unmatched bases: 8. The CDR3 DNA is TGTGCCAGCAGCTCGAAGCGGGGGGATAGGGATACGCAGTATTTT. It is translated as CASSSKRGDRDTQYF.

The chain combines TRBV25-1 with TRBJ2-7, with D possibly TRBD2 on 6 matching bases. The V gene lost 4 bases and the J gene lost 2 bases, with 12 bases spanning the gap. The CDR3 is 14 residues long. The germline gives CDR1 MGHDK, CDR2 SYGVNS. The CDR3 protein is CASSGSGDPYEQYF. Here the CDR3 DNA reads TGTGCCAGCAGTGGTAGCGGAGATCCCTACGAGCAGTACTTC.

This sequence joins TRBV4-1 and TRBJ2-2; TRBD2 is a possible D gene (6 bases). Between the trimmed V and J ends, which lost 4 bases and 7 bases, there was a span of 19 bases. The CDR3 is 16 amino acids. CDR1 is MGHRA and CDR2 is YSYEKL in the germline V gene. The chain's CDR3 is CASSLSGGGWGGELFF. The CDR3 DNA is TGCGCCAGCAGCCTATCAGGCGGAGGGTGGGGCGGGGAGCTGTTTTTT.

V usage is TRBV3-1 (or the pseudogene TRBV3-2) and J usage is TRBJ1-2; D is ambiguous. From germline, CDR1 is LGHDT and CDR2 YNNKEL (reference sequence). Trimming took 0 bases from V and 2 from J, leaving 7 bases between them. This CDR3 is 14 amino acids long. CDR3 loop: CASSQDLQNYGYTF. Here the CDR3 DNA reads TGTGCCAGCAGCCAAGATCTACAGAACTATGGCTACACCTTC.

The V call is TRBV28, the J call TRBJ1-5; no firm D call. The CDR3 has 16 amino acids. V lost 6 bases and J lost 0, with 15 bases in between. The germline V gene has CDR1 MDHEN and CDR2 SYDVKM. The CDR3 loop is CASRGSFKFSNQPQHF. CDR3 in DNA: TGTGCCAGCAGGGGGAGCTTCAAATTTAGCAATCAGCCCCAGCATTTT.

The chain employs TRBV18 and TRBJ1-2, with D possibly TRBD1 on 5 matching bases. Trimming took off 0 bases at V and 3 bases at J, with 11 bases between the two ends. Germline CDR1 is KGHSH and CDR2 is LQKENI. The CDR3 spans 15 residues. DNA for the CDR3: TGTGCCAGCTCACCACCGAGCCAGGGCTACTATGGCTACACCTTC. It is translated as CASSPPSQGYYGYTF. Using reference TRBV18 and TRBJ1-2 for the parts outside the CDR3, the full variable domain is NAGVMQNPRHLVRRRGQEARLRCSPMKGHSHVYWYRQLPEEGLKFMVYLQKENIIDESGMPKERFSAEFPKEGPSILRIQQVVRGDSAAYFCASSPPSQGYYGYTFGSGTRLTVV.

The chain links TRBV3-1 (or the pseudogene TRBV3-2) to TRBJ1-1; possible D gene TRBD1, 5 bases. V lost 4 bases and J 4 bases, leaving 16 bases between the germline ends. The length of the CDR3 is 15 residues. CDR1 is LGHDT and CDR2 is YNNKEL in the germline V gene (reference sequence). The DNA for the CDR3 is TGTGCCAGCAGCCCTCTCCCGGCGGGGGGCACTGAAGCTTTCTTT. Residues: CASSPLPAGGTEAFF.

The chain carries TRBV7-2 and TRBJ2-5, with TRBD2 identical over 8 bases. Germline V gives CDR1 SGHTA, CDR2 FQGNSA. Unmatched junction bases numbered 9, after V lost 5 bases and J lost 4 bases. This CDR3 comprises 15 residues. The CDR3: CASSPSGGLGETQYF. The CDR3 coding sequence is TGTGCCAGCAGCCCCAGCGGGGGTCTGGGAGAGACCCAGTACTTC.

The chain uses TRBV11-3 and TRBJ2-2, with a possible D match to TRBD2 (5 bases). The CDR3 extends over 14 amino acids. The V and J ends lost 4 bases and 10 bases respectively, with 16 bases between them. From germline, CDR1 is SGHNT and CDR2 YENEEA. Here the CDR3 DNA reads TGTGCCAGCAGCTCGGTGCCGAACGGACTGGAGCTGTTTTTT. This gives the protein CASSSVPNGLELFF.

The chain is built from TRBV12-3 or TRBV12-4 and TRBJ1-5, with D possibly being TRBD1 (5 bases). The germline V and J ends were trimmed by 4 bases and 7 bases, with 11 bases remaining between them. This CDR3 is built from 13 residues. CDR3 sequence reads: CASSSARGQPQHF. The CDR3, as DNA: TGTGCCAGCAGTTCGGCCCGGGGGCAGCCCCAGCATTTT.

This clone was seen more than once but under ten times. The chain is built from TRBV18 and TRBJ1-3; no clear D. This CDR3 region has 14 residues. Trimming removed 3 bases at V and 6 bases at J, with 12 bases between. In germline, CDR1 is KGHSH, CDR2 LQKENI. Here the CDR3 DNA reads TGTGCCAGCTCACCCAGCCGGGGATCAAACACCATATATTTT. Its translation is CASSPSRGSNTIYF.

The gene calls are TRBV19 and TRBJ1-5, with 7 bases matching TRBD1. The length of the CDR3 is 15 residues. The germline V gene has CDR1 LNHDA and CDR2 SQIVND (reference sequence). V dropped 6 bases and J dropped 4; count of bases not matched to a gene: 9. CDR3 nucleotides: TGTGCCAGTAGCCCCGGGACAGAAAATAATCAGCCCCAGCATTTT. Protein: CASSPGTENNQPQHF.

In its sample, this clone was seen a few times. The chain joins TRBV5-1 to TRBJ1-3; 8 bases map to TRBD1. This CDR3 contains 16 residues. V lost 3 bases to trimming and J lost 0 bases; unmatched junction nucleotides: 5. Per the germline V gene, CDR1 is SGHRS and CDR2 is YFSETQ. CDR3 in DNA: TGCGCCAGCAGCTCGGGACAGGACCGCTCTGGAAACACCATATATTTT. Encoded protein: CASSSGQDRSGNTIYF.

The V gene is TRBV2, the J gene TRBJ2-6; D not certain. Germline-derived CDR1 and CDR2 are SNHLY and FYNNEI. Trimming removed 5 bases at V and 3 bases at J, with 5 bases between. The CDR3 sequence is 13 residues long. In DNA form, the CDR3 reads TGTGCCAGCAGTATCAGTGGGGCCAACGTCCTGACTTTC. Translated, it gives CASSISGANVLTF.

The rearrangement uses TRBV29-1 and TRBJ2-1, with D possibly matching TRBD1 (5 bases). Germline loops: CDR1 SQVTM, CDR2 ANQGSEA. Trimming pared 7 bases from V and 6 bases from J, leaving 13 bases between. This CDR3 contains 12 residues. The CDR3 region is CSAQGPGNEQFF. CDR3 nucleotide sequence: TGCAGCGCCCAGGGCCCTGGCAATGAGCAGTTCTTC.

V and J are TRBV4-1 and TRBJ2-5, with D possibly TRBD2 on 5 matching bases. This CDR3 spans 15 amino acids. CDR1 and CDR2 from the germline V gene are MGHRA and YSYEKL. Trimming removed 3 bases at V and 3 bases at J, with 14 bases between. The chain's CDR3 is CASSQELDREETQYF. The CDR3 DNA reads TGCGCCAGCAGCCAGGAACTAGATCGGGAAGAGACCCAGTACTTC.

The chain has TRBV4-2 and TRBJ2-5; 8 nucleotides line up with TRBD1. Germline CDR1 and CDR2: LGHNA and YNFKEQ. The CDR3 loop spans 15 amino acids. V dropped 4 bases and J dropped 4; count of bases not matched to a gene: 8. The CDR3 here is CASSLSSDRVETQYF. In nucleotides, the CDR3 is TGTGCCAGCAGCCTTTCCTCGGACAGGGTAGAGACCCAGTACTTC.

The V gene is TRBV3-1 (or the pseudogene TRBV3-2), the J gene TRBJ1-1; possibly TRBD1 for D (6 bases). The CDR3 is made up of 14 amino acids. CDR1 LGHDT and CDR2 YNNKEL come from the germline V gene (reference sequence). Between the trimmed V and J ends, which lost 4 bases and 5 bases, there was a span of 14 bases. CDR3 in DNA: TGTGCCAGCAGCCCCAGCAGGGGAAGAACTGAAGCTTTCTTT. It specifies CASSPSRGRTEAFF.